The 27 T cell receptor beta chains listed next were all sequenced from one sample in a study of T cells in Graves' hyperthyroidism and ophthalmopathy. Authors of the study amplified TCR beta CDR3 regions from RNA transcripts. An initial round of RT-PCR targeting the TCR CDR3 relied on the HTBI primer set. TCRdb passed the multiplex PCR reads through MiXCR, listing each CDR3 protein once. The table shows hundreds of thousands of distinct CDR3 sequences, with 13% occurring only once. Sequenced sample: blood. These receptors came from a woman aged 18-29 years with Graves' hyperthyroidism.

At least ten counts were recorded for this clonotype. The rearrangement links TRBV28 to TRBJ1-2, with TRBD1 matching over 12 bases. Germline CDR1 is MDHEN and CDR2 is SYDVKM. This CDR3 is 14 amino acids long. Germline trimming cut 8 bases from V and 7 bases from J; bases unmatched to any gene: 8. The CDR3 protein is CASGPGTGGSGYTF. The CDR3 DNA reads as TGTGCCAGCGGTCCCGGGACAGGGGGCTCTGGCTACACCTTC.

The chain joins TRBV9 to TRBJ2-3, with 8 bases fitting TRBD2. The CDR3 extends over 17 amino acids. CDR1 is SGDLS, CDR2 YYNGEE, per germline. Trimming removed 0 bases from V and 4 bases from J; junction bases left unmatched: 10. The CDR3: CASSVEGAGEHSDTQYF. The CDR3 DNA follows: TGTGCCAGCAGCGTAGAGGGAGCGGGAGAGCATTCAGATACGCAGTATTTT.

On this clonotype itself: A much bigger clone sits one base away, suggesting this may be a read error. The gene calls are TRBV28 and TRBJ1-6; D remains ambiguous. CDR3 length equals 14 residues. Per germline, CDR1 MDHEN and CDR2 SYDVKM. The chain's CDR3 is CASGESSYNSPPHF. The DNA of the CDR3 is TGTGCCAGCGGGGAGAGCTCCTATAATTCACCCCCCCACTTT.

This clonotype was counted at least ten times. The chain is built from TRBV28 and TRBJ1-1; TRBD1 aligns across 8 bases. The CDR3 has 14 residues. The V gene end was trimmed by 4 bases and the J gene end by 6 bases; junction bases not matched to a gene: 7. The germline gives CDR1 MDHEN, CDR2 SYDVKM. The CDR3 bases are TGTGCCAGCAGTTCCCCGACAGGGGTCCCTGAAGCTTTCTTT. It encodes CASSSPTGVPEAFF.

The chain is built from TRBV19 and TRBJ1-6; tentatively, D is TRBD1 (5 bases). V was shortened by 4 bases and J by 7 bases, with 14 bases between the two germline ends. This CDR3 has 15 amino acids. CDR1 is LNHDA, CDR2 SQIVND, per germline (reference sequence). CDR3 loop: CASSTLEGQNSPLHF. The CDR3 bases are TGTGCCAGTAGTACTCTTGAGGGGCAGAATTCACCCCTCCACTTT.

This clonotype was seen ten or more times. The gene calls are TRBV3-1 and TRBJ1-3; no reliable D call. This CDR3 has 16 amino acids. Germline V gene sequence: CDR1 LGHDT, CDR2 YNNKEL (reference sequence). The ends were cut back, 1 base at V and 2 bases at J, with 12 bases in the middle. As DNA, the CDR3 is TGTGCCAGCAGCCAAGTGGTACAGTACCCTGGAAACACCATATATTTT. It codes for CASSQVVQYPGNTIYF.

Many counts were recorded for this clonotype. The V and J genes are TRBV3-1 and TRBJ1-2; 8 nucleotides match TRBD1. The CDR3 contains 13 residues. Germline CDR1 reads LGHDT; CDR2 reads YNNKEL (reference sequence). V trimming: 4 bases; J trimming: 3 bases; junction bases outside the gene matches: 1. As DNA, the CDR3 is TGTGCCAGCAGCCCGGACAGGGACTATGGCTACACCTTC. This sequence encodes CASSPDRDYGYTF.

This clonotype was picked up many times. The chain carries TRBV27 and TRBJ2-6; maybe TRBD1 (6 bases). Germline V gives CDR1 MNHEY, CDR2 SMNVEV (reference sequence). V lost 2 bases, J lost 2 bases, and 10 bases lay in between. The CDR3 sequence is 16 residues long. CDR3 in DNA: TGTGCCAGCAGTTTAAAACAGGGTGCTGGGGCCAACGTCCTGACTTTC. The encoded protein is CASSLKQGAGANVLTF.

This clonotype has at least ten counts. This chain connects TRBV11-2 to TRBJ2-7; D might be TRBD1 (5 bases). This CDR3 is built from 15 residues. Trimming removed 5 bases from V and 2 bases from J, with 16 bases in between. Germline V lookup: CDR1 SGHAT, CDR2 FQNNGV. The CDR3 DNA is TGTGCCAGCAGCCGGACCCAGGGCAGTGCCTACGAGCAGTACTTC. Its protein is CASSRTQGSAYEQYF.

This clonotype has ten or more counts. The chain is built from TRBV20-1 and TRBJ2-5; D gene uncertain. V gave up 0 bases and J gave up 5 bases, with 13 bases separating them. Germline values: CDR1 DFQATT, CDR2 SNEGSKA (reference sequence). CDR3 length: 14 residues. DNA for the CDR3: TGCAGTGCTAGAGAAGAATTAGCCGGGGAGACCCAGTACTTC. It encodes CSAREELAGETQYF.

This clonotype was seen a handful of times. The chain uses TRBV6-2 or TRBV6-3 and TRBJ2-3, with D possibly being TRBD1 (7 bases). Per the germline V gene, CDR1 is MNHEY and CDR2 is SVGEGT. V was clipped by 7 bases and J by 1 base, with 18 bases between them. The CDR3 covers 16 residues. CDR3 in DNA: TGTGCCAGCACGAACGGGCCCAGGGGGGGCACAGATACGCAGTATTTT. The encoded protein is CASTNGPRGGTDTQYF.

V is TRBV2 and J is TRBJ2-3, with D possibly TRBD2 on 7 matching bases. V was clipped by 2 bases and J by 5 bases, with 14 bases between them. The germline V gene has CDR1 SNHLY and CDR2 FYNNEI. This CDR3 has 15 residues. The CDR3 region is CASSELGGGRDTQYF. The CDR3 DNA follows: TGTGCCAGCAGTGAACTGGGGGGGGGGCGAGATACGCAGTATTTT.

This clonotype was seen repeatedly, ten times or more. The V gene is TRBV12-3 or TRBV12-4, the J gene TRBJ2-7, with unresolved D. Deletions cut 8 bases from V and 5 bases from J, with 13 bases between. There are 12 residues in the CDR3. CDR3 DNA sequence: TGTGCCAGCGGCCTTCTTGGGGACGAGCAGTACTTC. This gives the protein CASGLLGDEQYF.

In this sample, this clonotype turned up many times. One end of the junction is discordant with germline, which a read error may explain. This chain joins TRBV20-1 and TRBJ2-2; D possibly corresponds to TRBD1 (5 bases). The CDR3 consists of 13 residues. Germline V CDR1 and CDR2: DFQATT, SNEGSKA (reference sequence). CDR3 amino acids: CSSRGPNTGELFF. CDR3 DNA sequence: TGCAGTTCTAGGGGCCCGAACACCGGGGAGCTGTTTTTT.

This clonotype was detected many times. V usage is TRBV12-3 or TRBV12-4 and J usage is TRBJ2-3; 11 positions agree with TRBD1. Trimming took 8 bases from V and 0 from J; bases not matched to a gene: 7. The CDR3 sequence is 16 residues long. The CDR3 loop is CASSPGQGASTDTQYF. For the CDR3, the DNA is TGTGCCAGCTCACCCGGACAGGGGGCTAGCACAGATACGCAGTATTTT.

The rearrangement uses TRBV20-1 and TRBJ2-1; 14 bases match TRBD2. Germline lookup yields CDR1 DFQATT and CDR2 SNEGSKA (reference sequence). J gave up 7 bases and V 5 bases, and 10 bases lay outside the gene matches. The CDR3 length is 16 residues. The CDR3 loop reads CSAYTPGTSGRNEQFF. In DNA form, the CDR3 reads TGCAGTGCTTACACCCCCGGGACTAGCGGGAGAAATGAGCAGTTCTTC.

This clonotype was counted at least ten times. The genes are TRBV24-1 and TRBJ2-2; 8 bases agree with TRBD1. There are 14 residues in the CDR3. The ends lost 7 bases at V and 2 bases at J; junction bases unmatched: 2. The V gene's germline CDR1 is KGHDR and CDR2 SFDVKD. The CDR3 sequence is CATSQGANTGELFF. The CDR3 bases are TGTGCCACCAGCCAGGGGGCTAACACCGGGGAGCTGTTTTTT.

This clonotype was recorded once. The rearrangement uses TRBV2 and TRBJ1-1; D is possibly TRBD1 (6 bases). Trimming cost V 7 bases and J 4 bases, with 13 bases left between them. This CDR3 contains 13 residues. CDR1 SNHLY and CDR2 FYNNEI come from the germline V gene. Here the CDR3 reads CASNRDEGTEAFF. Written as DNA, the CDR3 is TGTGCCAGCAACAGGGACGAGGGCACTGAAGCTTTCTTT.

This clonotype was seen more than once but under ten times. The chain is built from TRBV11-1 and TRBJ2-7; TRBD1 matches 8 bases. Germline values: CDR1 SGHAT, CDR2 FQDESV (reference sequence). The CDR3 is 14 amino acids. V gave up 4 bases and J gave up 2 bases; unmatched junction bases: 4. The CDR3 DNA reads TGTGCCAGCAGCTCAGGGGGCTATGCCTACGAGCAGTACTTC. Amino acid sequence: CASSSGGYAYEQYF. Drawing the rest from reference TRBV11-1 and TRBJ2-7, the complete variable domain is EAEVAQSPRYKITEKSQAVAFWCDPISGHATLYWYRQILGQGPELLVQFQDESVVDDSQLPKDRFSAERLKGVDSTLKIQPAELGDSAMYLCASSSGGYAYEQYFGPGTRLTVT.

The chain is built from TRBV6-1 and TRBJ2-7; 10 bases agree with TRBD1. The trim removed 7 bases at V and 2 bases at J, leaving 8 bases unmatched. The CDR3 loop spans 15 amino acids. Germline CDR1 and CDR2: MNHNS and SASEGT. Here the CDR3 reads CASNLAGTGAYEQYF. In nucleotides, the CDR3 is TGTGCCAGCAACCTCGCCGGGACAGGGGCCTACGAGCAGTACTTC.

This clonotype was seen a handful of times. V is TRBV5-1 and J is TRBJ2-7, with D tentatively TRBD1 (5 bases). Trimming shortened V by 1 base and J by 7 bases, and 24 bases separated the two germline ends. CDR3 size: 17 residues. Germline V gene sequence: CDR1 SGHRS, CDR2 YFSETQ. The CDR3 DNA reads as TGCGCCAGCAGCTTGACAGGTATGGCGCACCGTGGGGTGGAGCAGTACTTC. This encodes CASSLTGMAHRGVEQYF. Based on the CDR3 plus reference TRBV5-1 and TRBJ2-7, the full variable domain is KAGVTQTPRYLIKTRGQQVTLSCSPISGHRSVSWYQQTPGQGLQFLFEYFSETQRNKGNFPGRFSGRQFSNSRSEMNVSTLELGDSALYLCASSLTGMAHRGVEQYFGPGTRLTVT.

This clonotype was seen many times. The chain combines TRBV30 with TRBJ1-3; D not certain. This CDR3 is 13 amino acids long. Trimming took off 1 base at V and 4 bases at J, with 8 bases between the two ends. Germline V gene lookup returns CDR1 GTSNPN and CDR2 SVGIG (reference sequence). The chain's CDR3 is CAWSGRGGNTIYF. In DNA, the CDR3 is TGTGCCTGGAGTGGGCGCGGGGGAAACACCATATATTTT.

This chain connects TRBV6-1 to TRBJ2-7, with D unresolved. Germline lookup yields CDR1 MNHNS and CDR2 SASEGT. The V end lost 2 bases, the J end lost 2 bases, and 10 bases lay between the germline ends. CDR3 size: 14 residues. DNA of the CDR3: TGTGCCAGCAGTGAAAGGTTAACCGCCTACGAGCAGTACTTC. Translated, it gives CASSERLTAYEQYF.

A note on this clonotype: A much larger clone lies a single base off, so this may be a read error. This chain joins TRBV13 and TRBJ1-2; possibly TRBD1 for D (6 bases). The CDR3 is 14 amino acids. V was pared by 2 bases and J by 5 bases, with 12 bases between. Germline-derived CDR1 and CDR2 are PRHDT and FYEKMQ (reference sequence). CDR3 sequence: CASSLLPGTYGYTF. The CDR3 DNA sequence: TGTGCCAGCAGCTTATTACCCGGGACATATGGCTACACCTTC.

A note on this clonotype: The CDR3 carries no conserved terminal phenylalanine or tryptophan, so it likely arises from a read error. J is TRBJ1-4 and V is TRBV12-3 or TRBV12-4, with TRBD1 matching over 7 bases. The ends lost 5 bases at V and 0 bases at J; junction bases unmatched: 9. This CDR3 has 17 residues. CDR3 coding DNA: TGTGCCAGCAGTACGGGGGACAGATCCTCAACTAATGAAAAACTGTTTCTT. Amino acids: CASSTGDRSSTNEKLFL.

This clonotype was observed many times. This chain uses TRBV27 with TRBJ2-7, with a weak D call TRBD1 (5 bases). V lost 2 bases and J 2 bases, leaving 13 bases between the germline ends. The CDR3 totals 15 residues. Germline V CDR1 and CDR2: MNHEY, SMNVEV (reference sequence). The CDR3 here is CASSLGWAGTYEQYF. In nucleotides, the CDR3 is TGTGCCAGCAGTTTAGGGTGGGCAGGGACCTACGAGCAGTACTTC.

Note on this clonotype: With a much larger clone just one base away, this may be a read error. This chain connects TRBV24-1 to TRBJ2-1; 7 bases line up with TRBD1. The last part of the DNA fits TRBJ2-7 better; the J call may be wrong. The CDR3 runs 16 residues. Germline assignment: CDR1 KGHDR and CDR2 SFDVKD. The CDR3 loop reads CATSDSWDSKYNEQYF. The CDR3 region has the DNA TGTGCCACCAGTGATTCGTGGGACAGCAAATACAATGAGCAGTACTTC.